These 29 T cell receptor beta chains share one sample of origin, sequenced in a study of T cell responses to AZD1222 COVID-19 vaccine. Sequencing was performed with immunoSEQ multiplex PCR; in TCRdb, only in-frame clones are kept and a portion is missing. The sample lists about 150,000 clones; about 87% were seen once. Sequencing used peripheral blood, obtained on day 0 of AZD1222 vaccination. The origin of the receptors is an adult in good health.

The rearrangement joins TRBV4-2 to TRBJ1-1, with 7 bases fitting TRBD1. After removal of 0 bases from V and 4 bases from J, the junction contained 8 bases not matched to a gene. Germline assignment: CDR1 LGHNA and CDR2 YNFKEQ. There are 16 residues in the CDR3. The CDR3 DNA follows: TGTGCCAGCAGCCAAGATTTCGGCAGGGGGGGCACTGAAGCTTTCTTT. It specifies CASSQDFGRGGTEAFF.

The rearrangement links TRBV25-1 to TRBJ1-5; perhaps TRBD1 as D (6 bases). CDR3 size: 15 residues. Germline V gene sequence: CDR1 MGHDK, CDR2 SYGVNS. The germline V and J ends were trimmed by 8 bases and 10 bases, with 24 bases remaining between them. The CDR3 DNA is TGTGCCAGCCGCTCAAAGGGGGGACCGATCGATCCCCAGCATTTT. Protein product: CASRSKGGPIDPQHF.

The chain carries TRBV19 and TRBJ1-5, with D perhaps matching TRBD1 (6 bases). There are 16 residues in the CDR3. Between the trimmed V and J ends, which lost 0 bases and 4 bases, there was a span of 13 bases. Germline lookup yields CDR1 LNHDA and CDR2 SQIVND (reference sequence). The CDR3 loop reads CASSIDEGGPNQPQHF. The DNA for the CDR3 is TGTGCCAGTAGTATAGATGAGGGGGGACCAAATCAGCCCCAGCATTTT.

This chain links TRBV9 with TRBJ1-2, with D uncertain. Trimming cost V 7 bases and J 1 base, with 17 bases left between them. Germline CDR1 reads SGDLS; CDR2 reads YYNGEE. The CDR3 extends over 15 amino acids. CDR3 sequence reads: CASGPAGSINYGYTF. DNA for the CDR3: TGTGCCAGCGGCCCTGCCGGGAGCATTAACTATGGCTACACCTTC.

The chain uses TRBV18 and TRBJ2-3; D possibly matches TRBD1 or TRBD2 (5 bases each). This CDR3 has 17 amino acids. Germline V gene sequence: CDR1 KGHSH, CDR2 LQKENI. V lost 0 bases and J lost 3, with 16 bases in between. The CDR3 nucleotides read TGTGCCAGCTCACCACCGGGGACGGGTTCAGGAACAGATACGCAGTATTTT. Amino acid sequence: CASSPPGTGSGTDTQYF.

V and J are TRBV4-2 and TRBJ2-3, with D possibly TRBD1 on 6 matching bases. V was pared by 0 bases and J by 1 base, with 11 bases between. The CDR3 is 16 amino acids. From germline, CDR1 is LGHNA and CDR2 YNFKEQ. The CDR3 spells CASSQDLDSRTDTQYF. In nucleotides, the CDR3 is TGTGCCAGCAGCCAAGATTTGGACAGCCGCACAGATACGCAGTATTTT.

The genes are TRBV21-1 and TRBJ2-5; the listed D gene, TRBD2, was not tested against the DNA. TRBV21-1 is termed a pseudogene. This CDR3 has 20 residues. The CDR3 DNA sequence: TGTGCCAGCAGCAAAGCGCTTTGGACTGGGCTAGCGGTACACCAAGAGACCCAGTACTTC. Translated: CASSKALWTGLAVHQETQYF.

The J gene is TRBJ2-2, the V gene TRBV10-3; 13 bases agree with TRBD2. The CDR3 is 21 amino acids. Germline V gives CDR1 ENHRY, CDR2 SYGVKD. V dropped 0 bases and J dropped 3; count of bases not matched to a gene: 13. CDR3: CAISESRLAGGRTLDTGELFF. The CDR3, as DNA: TGTGCCATCAGTGAGTCGAGACTAGCGGGGGGCCGAACCTTGGACACCGGGGAGCTGTTTTTT.

The V and J genes are TRBV5-1 and TRBJ2-3, with 7 nucleotides matching TRBD2. The V and J ends lost 4 bases and 3 bases, in that order; junction bases with no gene match: 11. The germline V gene encodes CDR1 SGHRS and CDR2 YFSETQ. The CDR3 runs to 16 residues. CDR3 in amino acids: CASSRTLGGGTDTQYF. CDR3 bases: TGCGCCAGCAGCCGGACCCTTGGGGGGGGGACAGATACGCAGTATTTT.

The table lists this clone with a few counts. The rearrangement uses TRBV18 and TRBJ2-4, with no clear D. Trimming took off 2 bases at V and 0 bases at J, with 11 bases between the two ends. Germline V gene sequence: CDR1 KGHSH, CDR2 LQKENI. The length of the CDR3 is 16 residues. This chain's CDR3 is CASSPTASLAKNIQYF. DNA of the CDR3: TGTGCCAGCTCACCAACGGCGTCCCTAGCCAAAAACATTCAGTACTTC.

This chain connects TRBV6-5 to TRBJ1-1; D is possibly TRBD1 (5 bases). Per germline, CDR1 MNHEY and CDR2 SVGAGI. The CDR3 is made up of 16 amino acids. V was pared by 0 bases and J by 1 base, with 12 bases between. The CDR3 region is CASSYSFLGQNTEAFF. In nucleotides, the CDR3 is TGTGCCAGCAGTTACTCTTTCCTTGGACAGAACACTGAAGCTTTCTTT.

This clone was found once. The genes are TRBV7-2 and TRBJ1-2; tentatively, D is TRBD1 (6 bases). CDR1 and CDR2 from the germline V gene are SGHTA and FQGNSA. Trimming stripped 1 base from V and 5 bases from J, with 14 bases between. CDR3 size: 15 residues. CDR3 sequence reads: CASSLVGGAGYGYTF. The CDR3 DNA reads TGTGCCAGCAGCTTAGTCGGGGGCGCGGGTTATGGCTACACCTTC.

V is TRBV11-2 and J is TRBJ1-1; D not certain. Looked up from germline, CDR1 is SGHAT and CDR2 is FQNNGV. V dropped 0 bases and J dropped 2 bases, with 13 bases sitting between them. The CDR3 covers 16 residues. The CDR3 sequence is CASSLDGQLVNTEAFF. CDR3 in DNA: TGTGCCAGCAGCTTAGATGGTCAACTAGTTAACACTGAAGCTTTCTTT.

In this sample, this clone turned up once. The chain joins TRBV5-1 to TRBJ2-2; the match to TRBD1 covers 12 bases. The germline V gene has CDR1 SGHRS and CDR2 YFSETQ. CDR3 length: 15 amino acids. Trimming took 4 bases from V and 7 from J; bases not matched to a gene: 5. The CDR3 coding sequence is TGCGCCAGCAGCATCTGGGACAGGGGGCACGGGGAGCTGTTTTTT. Its protein is CASSIWDRGHGELFF.

The sample holds one count of this clone. CDR3 DNA: TGTGCCAGCTCACCACCGCTGGGACAGGGAACCGGGGAGCTGTTTTTT. Protein: CASSPPLGQGTGELFF. The chain employs TRBV18 and TRBJ2-2; 9 bases are a match to TRBD1. The germline gives CDR1 KGHSH, CDR2 LQKENI. V gave up 0 bases and J gave up 5 bases; unmatched junction bases: 4. The CDR3 covers 16 residues.

The chain links TRBV7-9 to TRBJ1-4, with unresolved D. V lost 7 bases and J 5 bases, leaving 14 bases between the germline ends. Germline CDR1 reads SEHNR; CDR2 reads FQNEAQ (reference sequence). This CDR3 spans 14 amino acids. As DNA, the CDR3 is TGTGCCAGCACCTCTGACTTCGCCAATGAAAAACTGTTTTTT. This encodes CASTSDFANEKLFF.

The rearrangement uses TRBV6-2 or TRBV6-3 and TRBJ1-5; no firm D call. The CDR3 is 16 residues long. The germline gives CDR1 MNHEY, CDR2 SVGEGT. V gave up 5 bases and J gave up 2 bases, with 16 bases separating them. The CDR3 reads CASSPSRGGGNQPQHF. The DNA of the CDR3 is TGTGCCAGCAGTCCGAGCCGAGGCGGGGGCAATCAGCCCCAGCATTTT.

V gene TRBV6-5 combines with J gene TRBJ1-1; the D is unclear. The CDR3 is 16 residues long. With 2 bases removed from V and 0 bases from J, the gap between germline ends came to 13 bases. Germline lookup yields CDR1 MNHEY and CDR2 SVGAGI. CDR3 DNA: TGTGCCAGCAGTTACGGTAGAAATTGGGTGAACACTGAAGCTTTCTTT. Its protein product is CASSYGRNWVNTEAFF.

The J gene is TRBJ1-2, the V gene TRBV7-8, with a tentative D call TRBD1 (5 bases). Trimming stripped 4 bases from V and 6 bases from J, with 21 bases between. Germline lookup yields CDR1 SGHVS and CDR2 FQNEAQ. The CDR3 has 16 residues. The CDR3 is CASSSSPRGEIDGYTF. CDR3 in DNA: TGTGCCAGCAGCTCCTCCCCACGAGGGGAAATCGATGGCTACACCTTC.

The chain combines TRBV7-9 with TRBJ1-6; D is ambiguous. The V and J ends lost 2 bases and 9 bases respectively, with 8 bases between them. The CDR3 runs to 13 residues. Germline V CDR1 and CDR2: SEHNR, FQNEAQ (reference sequence). The CDR3 is CASSLSAGSPLHF. For the CDR3, the DNA is TGTGCCAGCAGCTTAAGCGCGGGTTCACCCCTCCACTTT.

The chain uses TRBV10-3 and TRBJ1-2; D might be TRBD1 (5 bases). Trimming left V 10 bases short and J 3 bases short, with 12 bases between. The CDR3 is 12 residues long. Germline V gene data show CDR1 as ENHRY and CDR2 as SYGVKD. This CDR3 reads CATRDGYYGYTF. Written as DNA, the CDR3 is TGTGCCACCCGGGACGGCTACTATGGCTACACCTTC.

The CDR3 sequence is CASSQDVGNYGYTF. The CDR3 DNA reads as TGCGCCAGCAGCCAAGACGTTGGAAACTATGGCTACACCTTC. The V and J genes are TRBV4-3 and TRBJ1-2, with no clear D. Deletions cut 0 bases from V and 2 bases from J, with 7 bases between. The V gene's germline CDR1 is LGHNA and CDR2 YSLEER. CDR3 length: 14 amino acids.

The genes are TRBV25-1 and TRBJ1-1, with D unclear. The CDR3 totals 15 residues. V was pared by 1 base and J by 0 bases, with 9 bases between. The V gene's germline CDR1 is MGHDK and CDR2 SYGVNS. CDR3 sequence (DNA): TGTGCCAGCAGTGAATTGCGGAACATGAACACTGAAGCTTTCTTT. It codes for CASSELRNMNTEAFF.

The gene calls are TRBV29-1 and TRBJ2-1; D might be TRBD2 (6 bases). The CDR3 runs 12 residues. V lost 6 bases and J lost 7, with 13 bases in between. The germline V gene has CDR1 SQVTM and CDR2 ANQGSEA. The CDR3 nucleotides are TGCAGCGTAGACGGACTAAGGAATGAGCAGTTCTTC. This translates into CSVDGLRNEQFF.

In the case of this clone: At one of its ends the junction is not consistent with the germline gene, which may arise from a read error. This chain connects TRBV3-1 (or the pseudogene TRBV3-2) to TRBJ1-1; D is uncertain. Germline V gives CDR1 LGHDT, CDR2 YNNKEL (reference sequence). The CDR3 length is 12 residues. The CDR3 nucleotides are TGTGCCAGCAGCCAAGACGTTCGGGCGCTTCACTTT. Its translation is CASSQDVRALHF.

The chain combines TRBV11-2 with TRBJ2-2, with D possibly matching TRBD2 (6 bases). Germline assignment: CDR1 SGHAT and CDR2 FQNNGV. The CDR3 has 15 amino acids. Trimming removed 5 bases from V and 3 bases from J, with 13 bases in between. CDR3 residues: CASSRRDSYTGELFF. CDR3 nucleotides: TGTGCCAGCAGCCGCCGGGACTCCTACACCGGGGAGCTGTTTTTT.

The chain links TRBV2 to TRBJ1-5; 10 positions match TRBD1. The CDR3 has 15 amino acids. In germline, CDR1 is SNHLY, CDR2 FYNNEI. Trimming at V came to 4 bases and at J to 1 base, leaving 1 base not matched to a gene. The CDR3 region is CASSGQGASNQPQHF. Here the CDR3 DNA reads TGTGCCAGCAGTGGACAGGGGGCGAGCAATCAGCCCCAGCATTTT.

This chain links TRBV5-1 with TRBJ1-6; TRBD1 agrees at 8 bases. Unmatched junction bases numbered 3, after V lost 0 bases and J lost 7 bases. Germline CDR1 is SGHRS and CDR2 is YFSETQ. The CDR3 contains 15 residues. CDR3 coding DNA: TGCGCCAGCAGCTTGGTGGGACAGGAGAATTCACCCCTCCACTTT. This gives the protein CASSLVGQENSPLHF.

This chain connects TRBV6-1 to TRBJ2-7, with D tentatively TRBD1 (6 bases). Germline-derived CDR1 and CDR2 are MNHNS and SASEGT. The CDR3 has 15 residues. Between the trimmed V and J ends, which lost 2 bases and 3 bases, there was a span of 14 bases. The DNA of the CDR3 is TGTGCCAGCAGTGAACTCCAGGGGCAAAGCTACGAGCAGTACTTC. This encodes CASSELQGQSYEQYF.